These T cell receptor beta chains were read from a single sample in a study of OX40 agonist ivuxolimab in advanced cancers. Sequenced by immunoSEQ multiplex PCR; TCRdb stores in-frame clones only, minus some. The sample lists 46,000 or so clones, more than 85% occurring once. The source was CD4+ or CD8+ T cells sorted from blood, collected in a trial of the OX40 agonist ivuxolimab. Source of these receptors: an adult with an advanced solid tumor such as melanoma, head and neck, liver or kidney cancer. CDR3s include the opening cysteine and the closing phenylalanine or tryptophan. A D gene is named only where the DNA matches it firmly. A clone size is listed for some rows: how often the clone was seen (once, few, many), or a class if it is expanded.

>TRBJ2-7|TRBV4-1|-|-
CASSQDDKVIGYEQYF
TGCGCCAGCAGCCAAGATGACAAGGTAATCGGCTACGAGCAGTACTTC
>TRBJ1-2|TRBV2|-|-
CATPHGSGSGYTF
TGTGCCACCCCGCATGGTTCGGGCTCTGGCTACACCTTC
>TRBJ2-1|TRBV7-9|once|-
CASSQNNEQFF
TGTGCCAGCAGCCAGAACAATGAGCAGTTCTTC
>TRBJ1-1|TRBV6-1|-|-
CASSEWGEALHTEAFF
TGTGCCAGCAGTGAGTGGGGGGAGGCATTACACACTGAAGCTTTCTTT
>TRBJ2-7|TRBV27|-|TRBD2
CASSPRERDEQYF
TGTGCCAGCAGTCCGCGGGAGCGGGACGAGCAGTACTTC
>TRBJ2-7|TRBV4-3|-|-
CASSLVRGGYEQYF
TGCGCCAGCAGCCTAGTTAGGGGTGGGTACGAGCAGTACTTC
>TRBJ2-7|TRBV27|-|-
CASSLLASSYEQYF
TGTGCCAGCAGTTTGCTGGCGAGCTCCTACGAGCAGTACTTC
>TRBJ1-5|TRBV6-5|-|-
CASSRTINSNQPQHF
TGTGCCAGCAGTAGGACGATTAATAGCAATCAGCCCCAGCATTTT
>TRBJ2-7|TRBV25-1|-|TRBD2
CASSEGLPFSYEQYF
TGTGCCAGCAGTGAGGGACTACCTTTCTCCTACGAGCAGTACTTC
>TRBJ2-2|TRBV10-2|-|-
CANLMDTGELFF
TGCGCCAACCTTATGGACACCGGGGAGCTGTTTTTT
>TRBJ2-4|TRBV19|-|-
CASSISRGAKNIQYF
TGTGCCAGTAGTATCTCGCGGGGAGCCAAAAACATTCAGTACTTC
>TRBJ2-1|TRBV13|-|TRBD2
CASSSNIGLAVDNEQFF
TGTGCCAGCAGCTCCAACATAGGACTAGCGGTAGACAATGAGCAGTTCTTC
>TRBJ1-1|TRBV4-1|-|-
CASSPRGLPNTEAFF
TGCGCCAGCAGCCCCCGGGGACTCCCGAACACTGAAGCTTTCTTT
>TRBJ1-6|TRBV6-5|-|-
CASSFPTSPLHF
TGTGCCAGCAGCTTCCCGACTTCACCCCTCCACTTT
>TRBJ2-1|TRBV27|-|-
CASSLYQQTYNEQFF
TGTGCCAGCAGTTTATACCAACAGACATACAATGAGCAGTTCTTC
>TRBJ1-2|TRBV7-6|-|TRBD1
CASSLVAGGRDYGYTF
TGTGCCAGCAGCTTAGTCGCAGGGGGCCGAGACTATGGCTACACCTTC
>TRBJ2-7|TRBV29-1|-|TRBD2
CSVEDHSGGNSYEQYF
TGCAGCGTTGAAGATCATAGCGGGGGGAACTCCTACGAGCAGTACTTC
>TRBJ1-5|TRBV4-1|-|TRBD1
CASSQEIRGQGNQPQHF
TGCGCCAGCAGCCAAGAAATCAGGGGGCAAGGCAATCAGCCCCAGCATTTT
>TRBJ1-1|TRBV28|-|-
CASSQLGQLNTEAFF
TGTGCCAGCAGTCAGTTAGGACAGCTAAACACTGAAGCTTTCTTT
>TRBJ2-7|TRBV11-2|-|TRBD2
CASRLAESYEQYF
TGTGCCAGCAGACTAGCGGAGTCCTACGAGCAGTACTTC
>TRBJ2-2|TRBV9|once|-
CASSVVRGAGTGELFF
TGTGCCAGCAGCGTAGTCAGGGGCGCCGGCACCGGGGAGCTGTTTTTT
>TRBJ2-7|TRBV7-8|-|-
CASSGNTGIEIYEQYF
TGTGCCAGCAGCGGTAATACAGGGATTGAAATTTACGAGCAGTACTTC
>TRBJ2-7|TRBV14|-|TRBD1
CASRQHRGGTSEQYF
TGTGCCAGCAGACAACACAGGGGCGGTACGAGCGAGCAGTACTTC
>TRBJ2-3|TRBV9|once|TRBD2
CASSAGLAGSDTQYF
TGTGCCAGCAGCGCAGGACTAGCGGGGTCAGATACGCAGTATTTT
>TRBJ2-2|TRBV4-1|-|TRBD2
CASSPRYLAGATGELFF
TGCGCCAGCAGCCCACGCTATCTAGCGGGAGCCACCGGGGAGCTGTTTTTT
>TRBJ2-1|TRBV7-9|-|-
CASSPGFGQSSYNEQFF
TGTGCCAGCAGCCCGGGGTTTGGCCAAAGCTCCTACAATGAGCAGTTCTTC
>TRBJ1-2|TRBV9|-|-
CASSPDRLGGRDGYTF
TGTGCCAGCAGCCCCGACAGGCTTGGGGGGCGGGATGGCTACACCTTC
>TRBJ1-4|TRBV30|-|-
CALRFGEKLFF
TGTGCCTTGAGGTTTGGTGAAAAACTGTTTTTT
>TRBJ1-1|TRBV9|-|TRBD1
CASSPIRTGNTEAFF
TGTGCCAGCAGCCCCATCCGGACAGGGAACACTGAAGCTTTCTTT
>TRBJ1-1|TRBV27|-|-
CASSFPRFHTEAFF
TGTGCCAGCAGTTTCCCCCGGTTCCACACTGAAGCTTTCTTT
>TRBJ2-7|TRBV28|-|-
CASSLLPGASYEQYF
TGTGCCAGCAGTTTATTACCGGGGGCCTCCTACGAGCAGTACTTC
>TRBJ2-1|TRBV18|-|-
CASSLLGSGEQFF
TGTGCCAGCTCACTGCTGGGTTCGGGTGAGCAGTTCTTC
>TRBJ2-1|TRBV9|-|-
CASSGSEQFF
TGTGCCAGCAGCGGGAGTGAGCAGTTCTTC
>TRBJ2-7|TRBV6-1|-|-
CASSVRDLRLEQYF
TGTGCCAGCAGTGTCCGGGACTTAAGACTCGAGCAGTACTTC
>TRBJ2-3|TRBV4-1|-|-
CASSQWAGSTDTQYF
TGCGCCAGCAGCCAGTGGGCGGGCAGCACAGATACGCAGTATTTT
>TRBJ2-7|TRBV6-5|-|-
CASSRTATYEQYF
TGTGCCAGCAGTCGGACAGCCACCTACGAGCAGTACTTC
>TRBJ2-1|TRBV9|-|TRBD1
CASSPDRGEQFF
TGTGCCAGCAGCCCAGACAGGGGCGAGCAGTTCTTC
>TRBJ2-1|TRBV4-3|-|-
CASSQGGGRLGEQFF
TGCGCCAGCAGCCAAGGGGGGGGCCGCCTCGGTGAGCAGTTCTTC
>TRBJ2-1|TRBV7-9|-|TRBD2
CASGGRGYNEQFF
TGTGCCAGCGGAGGGCGGGGGTACAATGAGCAGTTCTTC
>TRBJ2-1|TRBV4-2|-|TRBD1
CASSQDPRQGYNEQFF
TGTGCCAGCAGCCAAGATCCCCGACAGGGATACAATGAGCAGTTCTTC
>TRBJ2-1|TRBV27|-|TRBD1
CASSWRQGNEQFF
TGTGCCAGCAGTTGGCGACAGGGGAATGAGCAGTTCTTC
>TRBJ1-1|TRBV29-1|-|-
CSVEGRTATEAFF
TGCAGCGTTGAAGGCCGGACAGCAACTGAAGCTTTCTTT
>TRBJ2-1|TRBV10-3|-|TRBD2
CAITPSGSNNEQFF
TGTGCCATCACTCCTAGCGGGAGCAACAATGAGCAGTTCTTC
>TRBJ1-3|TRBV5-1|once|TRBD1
CATRQGLSGNTIYF
TGCGCCACCAGACAGGGCCTCTCTGGAAACACCATATATTTT
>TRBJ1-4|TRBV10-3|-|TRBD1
CAISERVQGPNEKLFF
TGTGCCATCAGTGAGAGAGTACAGGGGCCTAATGAAAAACTGTTTTTT
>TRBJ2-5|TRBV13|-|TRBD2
CASSSGLADQETQYF
TGTGCCAGCAGCTCGGGACTAGCGGACCAAGAGACCCAGTACTTC
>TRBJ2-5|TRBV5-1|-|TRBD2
CASSLRLAGAPNNTQYF
TGCGCCAGCAGCTTGAGGCTAGCGGGGGCCCCCAACAACACCCAGTACTTC
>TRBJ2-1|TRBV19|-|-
CATHLGTSSYNEQFF
TGTGCCACCCACCTAGGGACAAGCTCCTACAATGAGCAGTTCTTC
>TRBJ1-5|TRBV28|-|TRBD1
CASSFWTGESNQPQHF
TGTGCCAGCAGTTTTTGGACAGGGGAGAGCAATCAGCCCCAGCATTTT
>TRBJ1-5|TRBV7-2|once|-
CASSVGPPNQPQHF
TGTGCCAGCAGCGTCGGACCTCCGAATCAGCCCCAGCATTTT
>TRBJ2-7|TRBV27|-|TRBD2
CASSPPAPGTTDEQYF
TGTGCCAGCAGTCCCCCCGCCCCTGGGACTACCGACGAGCAGTACTTC
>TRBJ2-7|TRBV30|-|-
CAWSPTSRDNEAQYF
TGTGCCTGGAGTCCGACAAGCAGAGATAACGAGGCGCAGTACTTC
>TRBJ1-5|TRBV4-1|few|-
CASSFSRLDQPQHF
TGCGCCAGCAGTTTTAGCAGGCTCGATCAGCCCCAGCATTTT